This T cell receptor beta chain was retrieved from a study of blood T cell repertoires in COVID-19. Unmatched junction bases numbered 4, after V lost 4 bases and J lost 6 bases. This CDR3 is 14 amino acids long. Germline V lookup: CDR1 SGHRS, CDR2 YFSETQ. Method: immunoSEQ multiplex PCR; TCRdb's copy keeps in-frame clones and lacks some. Among fewer than 650,000 clones listed, roughly nine tenths were seen once. The specimen sequenced was peripheral blood. This sequence originates from a woman aged 45-60 years with COVID-19, enrolled during active disease. This sequence joins TRBV5-1 and TRBJ2-2, with 9 positions matching TRBD1. The CDR3 bases are TGCGCCAGCAGCATAACAGGGGGCCCCGGGGAGCTGTTTTTT. Its protein product is CASSITGGPGELFF.